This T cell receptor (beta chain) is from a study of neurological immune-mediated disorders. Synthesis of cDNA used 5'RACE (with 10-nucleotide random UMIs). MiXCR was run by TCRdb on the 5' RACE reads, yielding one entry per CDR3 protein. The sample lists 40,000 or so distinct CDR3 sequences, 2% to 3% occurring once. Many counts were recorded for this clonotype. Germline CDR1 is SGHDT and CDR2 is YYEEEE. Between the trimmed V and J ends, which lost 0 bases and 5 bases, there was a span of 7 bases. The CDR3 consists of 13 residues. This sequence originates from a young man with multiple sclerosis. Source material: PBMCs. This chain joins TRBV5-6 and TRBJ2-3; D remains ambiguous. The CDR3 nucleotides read TGTGCCAGCAGCTTGGCCCAGCAAGATACGCAGTATTTT. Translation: CASSLAQQDTQYF.